This entry features one T cell receptor (beta chain) sequence. Its antigen is undetermined. This table comes from immunoSEQ multiplex PCR, and its TCRdb copy is limited to in-frame clones, with some not included. The repertoire holds 550,000 to 800,000 clones, with approximately 79% as singletons. Every donor, a Caucasian adult, lived in Nashville, Tennessee. The sample originates from a study of shared clonotypes between healthy human individuals. General study results and limits: Compared with clonotypes that all four donors shared, non-shared clonotypes had lower generation probabilities. The study drew on few donors, limiting represented genetic and exposure-history diversity.

The source of this sequence is a woman under 40 in good health. The sequencing input was memory CD4+ T cells sorted from blood. Subset of the sample: CD45RA-negative fraction.

The CDR3 spells CASRVGAHRRRGQPQHF. CDR3 in DNA: TGTGCCAGTAGAGTGGGGGCACACAGAAGAAGGGGTCAGCCCCAGCATTTT. J is TRBJ1-5 and V is TRBV19; tentatively, D is TRBD1 (6 bases). The CDR3 loop spans 17 amino acids. Trimming took off 6 bases at V and 6 bases at J, with 24 bases between the two ends. CDR1 and CDR2 (germline): LNHDA, SQIVND (reference sequence). The full variable domain, in which reference TRBV19 and TRBJ1-5 provide the parts outside the CDR3, is DGGITQSPKYLFRKEGQNVTLSCEQNLNHDAMYWYRQDPGQGLRLIYYSQIVNDFQKGDIAEGYSVSREKKESFPLTVTSAQKNPTAFYLCASRVGAHRRRGQPQHFGDGTRLSIL.